This TCR beta chain was retrieved from a study of T cell responses to AZD1222 COVID-19 vaccine. Some clones are missing from TCRdb's copy, which holds only in-frame ones; the method was immunoSEQ multiplex PCR. The table records some 130,000 clones, 89% of them present only once. Germline CDR1 SGHNT, CDR2 YYREEE (reference sequence). Trimming stripped 0 bases from V and 2 bases from J, with 8 bases between. The CDR3 length is 14 residues. This clonotype was obtained from an adult in good health. This sequence joins TRBV5-4 and TRBJ1-1, with D possibly being TRBD1 (5 bases). Sequenced material: peripheral blood, taken on day 0 of AZD1222 vaccination. The CDR3: CASSLGTRNTEAFF. The CDR3 DNA reads TGTGCCAGCAGCTTGGGGACAAGAAACACTGAAGCTTTCTTT. Looking up the rest from reference TRBV5-4 and TRBJ1-1 gives the full variable domain: ETGVTQSPTHLIKTRGQQVTLRCSSQSGHNTVSWYQQALGQGPQFIFQYYREEENGRGNFPPRFSGLQFPNYSSELNVNALELDDSALYLCASSLGTRNTEAFFGQGTRLTVV.